The 9 T cell receptor beta chains in this list originate from one sample, sequenced in a study of cytomegalovirus exposure and HLA in healthy donors. The PCR had 60 Vbeta and 13 Jbeta primers. Some clones are missing from TCRdb's copy, which holds only in-frame ones; the method was immunoSEQ multiplex PCR. This sample has around 150,000 clones, with 75% to 90% found just once. The material sequenced was PBMCs. These receptors originate from a man aged 18 to 35 in good health and CMV-seropositive.

The V gene is TRBV5-6, the J gene TRBJ2-4; D remains unclear. Germline V gives CDR1 SGHDT, CDR2 YYEEEE. Between the trimmed V and J ends, which lost 0 bases and 7 bases, there was a span of 11 bases. This CDR3 comprises 14 residues. The CDR3 sequence: CASSLEASRNIQYF. The CDR3 DNA reads as TGTGCCAGCAGCTTGGAGGCCAGCAGGAACATTCAGTACTTC.

This clone was seen only once. The chain employs TRBV7-8 and TRBJ2-2, with a tentative D call TRBD2 (6 bases). From germline, CDR1 is SGHVS and CDR2 FQNEAQ. V lost 6 bases and J lost 3, with 14 bases in between. CDR3 length: 15 residues. The CDR3, as DNA: TGTGCCAGCAGAAGACTAGTTTGGGACACCGGGGAGCTGTTTTTT. This translates into CASRRLVWDTGELFF.

The chain employs TRBV10-2 and TRBJ1-5; 7 positions match TRBD1. V gave up 0 bases and J gave up 3 bases; unmatched junction bases: 5. This CDR3 is built from 16 residues. CDR1 and CDR2 (germline): WSHSY, SAAADI. For the CDR3, the DNA is TGCGCCAGCAGTGAGTCGCTCGGACAGGACAATCAGCCCCAGCATTTT. This translates into CASSESLGQDNQPQHF.

The gene calls are TRBV18 and TRBJ1-1, with D perhaps TRBD1 (5 bases). This CDR3 is 14 amino acids long. Per germline, CDR1 KGHSH and CDR2 LQKENI. Trimming took off 0 bases at V and 4 bases at J, with 9 bases between the two ends. CDR3 sequence (DNA): TGTGCCAGCTCACCACCGGAGGGGCCCACTGAAGCTTTCTTT. It is translated as CASSPPEGPTEAFF.

The V call is TRBV6-1, the J call TRBJ2-1, with D possibly matching TRBD2 (5 bases). CDR1 is MNHNS, CDR2 SASEGT, per germline. With 2 bases removed from V and 1 base from J, the gap between germline ends came to 9 bases. CDR3 length: 15 amino acids. CDR3 region: CASSEYTGSYNEQFF. The CDR3 bases are TGTGCCAGCAGTGAATATACGGGGTCCTACAATGAGCAGTTCTTC.

This clone appeared a single time. The CDR3 bases are TGTGCCAGCAGTCCTTCGGACAAGACCTACGAGCAGTACTTC. This codes for CASSPSDKTYEQYF. The chain combines TRBV6-6 with TRBJ2-7; the D gene is possibly TRBD1 (5 bases). The CDR3 totals 14 residues. Germline-derived CDR1 and CDR2 are MNHNY and SVGAGI (reference sequence). Trimming took off 5 bases at V and 2 bases at J, with 13 bases between the two ends.

V gene TRBV19 combines with J gene TRBJ2-7; possibly TRBD2 for D (5 bases). CDR1 is LNHDA and CDR2 is SQIVND in the germline V gene (reference sequence). The CDR3 loop spans 14 amino acids. V dropped 3 bases and J dropped 4 bases, with 13 bases sitting between them. Written as DNA, the CDR3 is TGTGCCAGTAGTATGGGCCAACTAGGATACGAGCAGTACTTC. Encoded protein: CASSMGQLGYEQYF.

The CDR3 region is CAWAGTAYEQYF. CDR3 sequence (DNA): TGTGCCTGGGCCGGGACAGCCTACGAGCAGTACTTC. The chain has TRBV30 and TRBJ2-7, with 7 bases lining up with TRBD1. Trimming cost V 5 bases and J 2 bases; bases outside gene matches: 3. The germline V gene encodes CDR1 GTSNPN and CDR2 SVGIG (reference sequence). This CDR3 is 12 amino acids long. Drawing the rest from reference TRBV30 and TRBJ2-7, the complete variable domain is SQTIHQWPATLVQPVGSPLSLECTVEGTSNPNLYWYRQAAGRGLQLLFYSVGIGQISSEVPQNLSASRPQDRQFILSSKKLLLSDSGFYLCAWAGTAYEQYFGPGTRLTVT.

The chain carries TRBV6-6 and TRBJ1-1, with TRBD1 as a possible D gene (6 bases). V was clipped by 6 bases and J by 1 base, with 9 bases between them. The CDR3 is 13 residues long. Germline V lookup: CDR1 MNHNY, CDR2 SVGAGI (reference sequence). Here the CDR3 DNA reads TGTGCCAGCAGCCCAGGGGCGAACACTGAAGCTTTCTTT. Its translation is CASSPGANTEAFF.